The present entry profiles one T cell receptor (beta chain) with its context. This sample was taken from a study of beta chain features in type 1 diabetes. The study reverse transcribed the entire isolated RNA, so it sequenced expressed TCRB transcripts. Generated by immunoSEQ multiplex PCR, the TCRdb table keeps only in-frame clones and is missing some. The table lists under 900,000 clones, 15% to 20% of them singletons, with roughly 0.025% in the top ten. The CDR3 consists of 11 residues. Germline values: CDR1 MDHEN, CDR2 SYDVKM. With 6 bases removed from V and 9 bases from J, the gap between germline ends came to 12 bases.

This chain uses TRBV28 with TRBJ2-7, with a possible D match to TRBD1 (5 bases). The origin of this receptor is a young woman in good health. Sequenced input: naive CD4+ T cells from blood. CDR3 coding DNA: TGTGCCAGCAGCCTACAGCAGGGGCAGTACTTC. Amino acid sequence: CASSLQQGQYF. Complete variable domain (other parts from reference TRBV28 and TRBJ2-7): DVKVTQSSRYLVKRTGEKVFLECVQDMDHENMFWYRQDPGLGLRLIYFSYDVKMKEKGDIPEGYSVSREKKERFSLILESASTNQTSMYLCASSLQQGQYFGPGTRLTVT.